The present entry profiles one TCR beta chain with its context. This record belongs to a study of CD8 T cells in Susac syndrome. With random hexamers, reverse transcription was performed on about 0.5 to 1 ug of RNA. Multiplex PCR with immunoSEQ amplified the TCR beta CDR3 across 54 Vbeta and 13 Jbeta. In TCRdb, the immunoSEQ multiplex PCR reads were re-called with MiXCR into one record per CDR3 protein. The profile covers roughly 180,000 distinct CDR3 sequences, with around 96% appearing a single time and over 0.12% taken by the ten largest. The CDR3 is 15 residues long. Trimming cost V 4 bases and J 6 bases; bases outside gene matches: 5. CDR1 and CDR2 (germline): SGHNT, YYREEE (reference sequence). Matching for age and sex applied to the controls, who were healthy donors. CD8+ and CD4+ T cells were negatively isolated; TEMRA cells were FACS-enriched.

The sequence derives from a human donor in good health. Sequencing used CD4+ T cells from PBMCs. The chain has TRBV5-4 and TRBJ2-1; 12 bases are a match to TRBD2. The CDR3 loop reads CASSPSGGVSNEQFF. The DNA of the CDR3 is TGTGCCAGCAGCCCTAGCGGGGGGGTTAGCAATGAGCAGTTCTTC.